The source of this T cell receptor beta chain is a study of cytomegalovirus exposure and HLA in healthy donors. Findings and limits, study-wide: With high specificity and sensitivity, the classifier reportedly diagnosed cytomegalovirus status. Through in vitro validation, three CMV-associated chains were shown to be specific for CMV antigens. Associated with cytomegalovirus, according to the listing, were 150 to 200 TCR beta chains.

Sequenced by immunoSEQ multiplex PCR; TCRdb stores in-frame clones only, minus some. The table has a few hundred thousand clones, approximately 91% seen once. Separation from the approximately 720-subject first cohort characterized the roughly 130-subject validation cohort, to which the donors belonged. Germline CDR1 SNHLY, CDR2 FYNNEI. The CDR3 extends over 14 amino acids. The V and J ends lost 1 base and 4 bases respectively, with 8 bases between them. This clone showed up just a few times. Its antigen remains unidentified. This rearrangement joins TRBV2 to TRBJ1-5, with D tentatively TRBD1 (5 bases). The sample was PBMCs. The sequence was collected from a man under 40 in good health and CMV-seronegative. The CDR3 DNA reads TGTGCCAGCAGTGAAGACAGGCGAAATCAGCCCCAGCATTTT. Translated: CASSEDRRNQPQHF.